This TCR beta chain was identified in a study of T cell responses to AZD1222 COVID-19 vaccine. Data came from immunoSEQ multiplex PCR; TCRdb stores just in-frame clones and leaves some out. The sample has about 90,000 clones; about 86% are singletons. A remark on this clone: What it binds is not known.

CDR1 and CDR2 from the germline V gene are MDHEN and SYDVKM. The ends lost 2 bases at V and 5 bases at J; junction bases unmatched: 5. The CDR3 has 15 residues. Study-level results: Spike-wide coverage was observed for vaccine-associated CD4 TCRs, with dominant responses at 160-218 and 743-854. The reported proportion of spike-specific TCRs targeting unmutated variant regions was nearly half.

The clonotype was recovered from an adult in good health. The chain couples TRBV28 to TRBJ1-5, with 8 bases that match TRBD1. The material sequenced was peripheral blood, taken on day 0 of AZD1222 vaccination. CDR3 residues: CASSLLGQGDQPQHF. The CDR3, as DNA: TGTGCCAGCAGTTTACTAGGACAGGGTGATCAGCCCCAGCATTTT.